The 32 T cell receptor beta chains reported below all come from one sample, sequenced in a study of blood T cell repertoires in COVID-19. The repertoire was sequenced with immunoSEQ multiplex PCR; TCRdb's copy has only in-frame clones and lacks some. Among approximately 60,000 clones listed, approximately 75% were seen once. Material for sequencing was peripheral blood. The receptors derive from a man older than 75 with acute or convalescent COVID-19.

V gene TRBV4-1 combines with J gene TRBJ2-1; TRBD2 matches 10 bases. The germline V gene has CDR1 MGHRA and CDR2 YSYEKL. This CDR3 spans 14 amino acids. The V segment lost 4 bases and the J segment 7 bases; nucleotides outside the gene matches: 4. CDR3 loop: CASSRSGGANEQFF. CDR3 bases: TGCGCCAGCAGCCGAAGCGGGGGGGCTAATGAGCAGTTCTTC.

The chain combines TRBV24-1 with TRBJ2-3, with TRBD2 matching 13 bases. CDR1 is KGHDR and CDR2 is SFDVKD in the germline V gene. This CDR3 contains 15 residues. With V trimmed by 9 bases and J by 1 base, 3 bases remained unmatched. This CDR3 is CATGTSGDGTDTQYF. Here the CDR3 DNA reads TGTGCCACCGGGACTAGCGGGGATGGCACAGATACGCAGTATTTT.

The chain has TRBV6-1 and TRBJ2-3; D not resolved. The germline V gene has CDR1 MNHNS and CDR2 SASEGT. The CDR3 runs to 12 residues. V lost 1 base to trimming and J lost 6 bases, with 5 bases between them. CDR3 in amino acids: CASSEVRDTQYF. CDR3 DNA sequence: TGTGCCAGCAGTGAAGTTCGGGATACGCAGTATTTT.

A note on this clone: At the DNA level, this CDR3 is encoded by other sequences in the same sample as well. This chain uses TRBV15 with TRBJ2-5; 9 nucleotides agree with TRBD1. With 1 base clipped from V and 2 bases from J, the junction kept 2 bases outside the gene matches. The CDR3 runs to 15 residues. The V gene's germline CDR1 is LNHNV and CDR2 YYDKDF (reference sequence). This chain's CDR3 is CATSRGGTGQETQYF. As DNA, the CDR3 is TGTGCCACCAGCAGAGGTGGGACAGGGCAAGAGACCCAGTACTTC.

The CDR3 DNA sequence: TGTGCCAGCAGCCAAGCCGTCAGGAGGGAATATCGAGACAACCAAGAGACCCAGTACTTC. This encodes CASSQAVRREYRDNQETQYF. The chain carries TRBV3-1 (or the pseudogene TRBV3-2) and TRBJ2-5, with a tentative D call TRBD2 (6 bases). V was clipped by 1 base and J by 0 bases, with 24 bases between them. CDR3 size: 20 residues. Germline V gene data show CDR1 as LGHDT and CDR2 as YNNKEL (reference sequence).

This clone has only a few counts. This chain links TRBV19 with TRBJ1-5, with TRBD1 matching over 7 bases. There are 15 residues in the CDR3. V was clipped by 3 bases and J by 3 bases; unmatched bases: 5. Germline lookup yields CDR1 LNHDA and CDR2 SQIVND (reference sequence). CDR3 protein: CASSIGGQLNQPQHF. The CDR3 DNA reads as TGTGCCAGTAGTATTGGGGGACAGCTCAATCAGCCCCAGCATTTT.

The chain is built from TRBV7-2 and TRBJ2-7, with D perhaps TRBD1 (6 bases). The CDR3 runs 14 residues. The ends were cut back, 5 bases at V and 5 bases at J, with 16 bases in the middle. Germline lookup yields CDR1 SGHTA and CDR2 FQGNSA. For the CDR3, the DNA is TGTGCCAGCAGCGGTATCAGGGGATGGGACGAGCAGTACTTC. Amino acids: CASSGIRGWDEQYF. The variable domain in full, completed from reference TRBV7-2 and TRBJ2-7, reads GAGVSQSPSNKVTEKGKDVELRCDPISGHTALYWYRQSLGQGLEFLIYFQGNSAPDKSGLPSDRFSAERTGGSVSTLTIQRTQQEDSAVYLCASSGIRGWDEQYFGPGTRLTVT.

CDR3 sequence (DNA): TGTGCCAGCAGCTTGTCCCGGGACAGGGTAGGTACCTATAATTCACCCCTCCACTTT. Its protein is CASSLSRDRVGTYNSPLHF. The J gene is TRBJ1-6, the V gene TRBV13, with TRBD1 identical over 9 bases. CDR3 length: 19 residues. V lost 3 bases, J lost 2 bases, and 11 bases stayed unmatched. Germline-derived CDR1 and CDR2 are PRHDT and FYEKMQ (reference sequence).

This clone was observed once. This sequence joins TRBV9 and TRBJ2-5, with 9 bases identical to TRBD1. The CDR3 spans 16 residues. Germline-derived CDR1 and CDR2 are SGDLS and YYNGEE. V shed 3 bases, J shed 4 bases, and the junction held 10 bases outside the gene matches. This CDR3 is CASSDLTGGATETQYF. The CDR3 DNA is TGTGCCAGCAGCGATCTAACAGGGGGCGCTACAGAGACCCAGTACTTC.

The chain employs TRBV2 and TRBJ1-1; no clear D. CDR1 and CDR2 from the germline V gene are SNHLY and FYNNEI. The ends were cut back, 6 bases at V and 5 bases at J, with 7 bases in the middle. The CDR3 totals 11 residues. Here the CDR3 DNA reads TGTGCCAGCAGGAGGTATACTGAAGCTTTCTTT. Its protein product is CASRRYTEAFF.

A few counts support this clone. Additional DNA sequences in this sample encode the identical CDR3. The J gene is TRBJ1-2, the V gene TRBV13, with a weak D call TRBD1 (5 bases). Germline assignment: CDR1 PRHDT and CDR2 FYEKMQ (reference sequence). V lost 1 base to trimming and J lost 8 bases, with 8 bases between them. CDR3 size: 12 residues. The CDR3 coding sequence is TGTGCCAGCAGCTTAGAGGGGCGAGGCTACACCTTC. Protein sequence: CASSLEGRGYTF.

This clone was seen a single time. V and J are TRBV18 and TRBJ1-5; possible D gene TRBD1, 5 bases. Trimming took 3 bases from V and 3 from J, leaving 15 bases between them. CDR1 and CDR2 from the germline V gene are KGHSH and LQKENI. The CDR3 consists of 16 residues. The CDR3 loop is CASSPSTGEFNQPQHF. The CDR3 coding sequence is TGTGCCAGCTCACCTTCAACAGGAGAATTCAATCAGCCCCAGCATTTT. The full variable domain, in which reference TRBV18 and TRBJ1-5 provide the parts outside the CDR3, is NAGVMQNPRHLVRRRGQEARLRCSPMKGHSHVYWYRQLPEEGLKFMVYLQKENIIDESGMPKERFSAEFPKEGPSILRIQQVVRGDSAAYFCASSPSTGEFNQPQHFGDGTRLSIL.

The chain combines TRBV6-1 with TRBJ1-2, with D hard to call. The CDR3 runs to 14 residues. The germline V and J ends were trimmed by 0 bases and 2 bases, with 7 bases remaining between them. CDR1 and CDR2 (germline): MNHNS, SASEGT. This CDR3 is CASSEAPTNYGYTF. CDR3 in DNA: TGTGCCAGCAGTGAAGCCCCGACAAACTATGGCTACACCTTC.

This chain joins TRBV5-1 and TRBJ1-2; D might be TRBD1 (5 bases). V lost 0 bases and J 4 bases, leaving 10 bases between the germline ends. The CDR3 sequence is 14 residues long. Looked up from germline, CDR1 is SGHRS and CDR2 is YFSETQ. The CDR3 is CASSLGGTSYGYTF. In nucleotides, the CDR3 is TGCGCCAGCAGCTTGGGGGGGACTAGCTATGGCTACACCTTC.

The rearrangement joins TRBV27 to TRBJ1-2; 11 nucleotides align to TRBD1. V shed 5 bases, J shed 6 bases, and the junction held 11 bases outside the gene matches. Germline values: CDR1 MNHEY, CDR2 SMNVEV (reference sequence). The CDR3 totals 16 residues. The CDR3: CASSTRMGQGGHGYTF. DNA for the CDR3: TGTGCCAGCAGTACTAGAATGGGACAGGGGGGTCATGGCTACACCTTC.

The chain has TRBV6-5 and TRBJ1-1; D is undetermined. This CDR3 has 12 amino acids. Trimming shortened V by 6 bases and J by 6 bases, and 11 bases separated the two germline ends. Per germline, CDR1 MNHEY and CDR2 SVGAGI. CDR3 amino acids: CASRVGEAEAFF. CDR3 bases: TGTGCCAGCAGGGTCGGGGAGGCTGAAGCTTTCTTT.

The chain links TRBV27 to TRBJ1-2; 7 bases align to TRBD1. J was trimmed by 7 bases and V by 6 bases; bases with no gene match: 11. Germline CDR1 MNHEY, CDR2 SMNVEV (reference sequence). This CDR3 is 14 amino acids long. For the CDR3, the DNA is TGTGCCAGCAGACCCACAGGGGCGGGGGGTGGCTACACCTTC. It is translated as CASRPTGAGGGYTF.

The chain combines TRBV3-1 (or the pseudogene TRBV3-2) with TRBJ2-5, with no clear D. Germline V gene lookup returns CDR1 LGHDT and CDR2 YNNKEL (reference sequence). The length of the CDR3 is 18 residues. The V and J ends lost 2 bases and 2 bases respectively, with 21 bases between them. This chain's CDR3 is CASSQRFVGPRRQETQYF. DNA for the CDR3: TGTGCCAGCAGCCAAAGGTTCGTGGGCCCCCGGCGTCAAGAGACCCAGTACTTC.

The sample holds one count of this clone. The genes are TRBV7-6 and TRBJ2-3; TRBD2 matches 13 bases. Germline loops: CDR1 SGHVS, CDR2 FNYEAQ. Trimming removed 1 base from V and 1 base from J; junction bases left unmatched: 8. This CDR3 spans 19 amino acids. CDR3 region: CASSLGLAGGQLRTDTQYF. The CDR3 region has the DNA TGTGCCAGCAGCTTAGGACTAGCGGGGGGACAATTACGCACAGATACGCAGTATTTT.

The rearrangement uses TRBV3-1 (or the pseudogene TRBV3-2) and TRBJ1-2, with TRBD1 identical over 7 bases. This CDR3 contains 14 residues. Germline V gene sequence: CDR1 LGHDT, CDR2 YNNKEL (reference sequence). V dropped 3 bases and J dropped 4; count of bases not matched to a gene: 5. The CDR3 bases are TGTGCCAGCAGCCACCGACAGGGACTCTATGGCTACACCTTC. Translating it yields CASSHRQGLYGYTF.

The CDR3 DNA is TGTGCCAGCAGCTGGAGCGGGGGGCTCACCTACAATGAGCAGTTCTTC. Translation gives CASSWSGGLTYNEQFF. The V call is TRBV11-2, the J call TRBJ2-1; 9 positions match TRBD2. CDR1 and CDR2 (germline): SGHAT, FQNNGV. V shed 4 bases, J shed 2 bases, and the junction held 6 bases outside the gene matches. The CDR3 contains 16 residues.

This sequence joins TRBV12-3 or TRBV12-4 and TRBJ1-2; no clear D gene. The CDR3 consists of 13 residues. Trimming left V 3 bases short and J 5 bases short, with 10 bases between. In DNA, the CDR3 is TGTGCCAGCAGTTTCGACGGGGAGTATGGCTACACCTTC. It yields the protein CASSFDGEYGYTF.

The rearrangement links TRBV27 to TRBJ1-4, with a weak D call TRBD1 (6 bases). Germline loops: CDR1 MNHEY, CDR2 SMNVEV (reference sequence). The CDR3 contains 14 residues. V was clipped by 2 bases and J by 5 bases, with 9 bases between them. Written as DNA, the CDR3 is TGTGCCAGCAGTTTACAGGGGACCAATGAAAAACTGTTTTTT. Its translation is CASSLQGTNEKLFF. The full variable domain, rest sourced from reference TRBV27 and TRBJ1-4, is EAQVTQNPRYLITVTGKKLTVTCSQNMNHEYMSWYRQDPGLGLRQIYYSMNVEVTDKGDVPEGYKVSRKEKRNFPLILESPSPNQTSLYFCASSLQGTNEKLFFGSGTQLSVL.

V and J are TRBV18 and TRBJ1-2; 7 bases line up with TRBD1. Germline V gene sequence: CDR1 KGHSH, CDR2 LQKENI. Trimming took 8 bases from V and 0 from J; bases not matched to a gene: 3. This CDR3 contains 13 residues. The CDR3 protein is CASAQGANYGYTF. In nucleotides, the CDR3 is TGTGCCAGCGCGCAGGGGGCTAACTATGGCTACACCTTC.

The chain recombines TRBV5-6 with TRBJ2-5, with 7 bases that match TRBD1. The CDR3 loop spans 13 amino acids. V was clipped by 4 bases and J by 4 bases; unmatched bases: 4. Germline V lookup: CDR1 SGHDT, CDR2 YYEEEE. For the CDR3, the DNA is TGTGCCAGCAGCCTAACAGGGGCAGAGACCCAGTACTTC. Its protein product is CASSLTGAETQYF.

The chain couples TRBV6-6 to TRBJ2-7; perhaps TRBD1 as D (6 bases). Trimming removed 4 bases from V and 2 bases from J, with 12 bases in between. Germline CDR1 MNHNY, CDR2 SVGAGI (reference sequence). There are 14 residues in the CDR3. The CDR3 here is CASSSPGQTYEQYF. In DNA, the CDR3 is TGTGCCAGCAGTTCACCGGGACAAACCTACGAGCAGTACTTC.

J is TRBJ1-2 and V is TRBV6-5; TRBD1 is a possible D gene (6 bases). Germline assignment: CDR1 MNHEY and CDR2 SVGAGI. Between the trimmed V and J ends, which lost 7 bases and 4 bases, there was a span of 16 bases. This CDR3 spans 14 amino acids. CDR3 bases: TGTGCCAGCAAAAGACAGGAAACCTTCTATGGCTACACCTTC. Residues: CASKRQETFYGYTF.

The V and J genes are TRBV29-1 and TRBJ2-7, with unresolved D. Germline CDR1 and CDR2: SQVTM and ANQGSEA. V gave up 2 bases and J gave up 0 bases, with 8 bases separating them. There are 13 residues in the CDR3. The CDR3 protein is CSVETPTSYEQYF. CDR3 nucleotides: TGCAGCGTTGAAACCCCTACCTCCTACGAGCAGTACTTC.

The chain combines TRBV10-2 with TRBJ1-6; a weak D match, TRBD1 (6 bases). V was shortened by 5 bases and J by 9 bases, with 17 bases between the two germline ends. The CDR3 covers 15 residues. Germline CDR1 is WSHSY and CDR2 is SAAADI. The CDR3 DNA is TGCGCCAGCAGTAGGGGGACCGCCATTTCTTCACCCCTCCACTTT. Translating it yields CASSRGTAISSPLHF.

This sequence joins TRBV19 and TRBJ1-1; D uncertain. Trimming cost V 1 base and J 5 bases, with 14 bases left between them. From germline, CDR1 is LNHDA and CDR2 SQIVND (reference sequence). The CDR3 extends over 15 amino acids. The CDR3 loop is CASSIGLLLRTEAFF. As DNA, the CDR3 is TGTGCCAGTAGTATAGGCCTCCTACTAAGGACTGAAGCTTTCTTT.

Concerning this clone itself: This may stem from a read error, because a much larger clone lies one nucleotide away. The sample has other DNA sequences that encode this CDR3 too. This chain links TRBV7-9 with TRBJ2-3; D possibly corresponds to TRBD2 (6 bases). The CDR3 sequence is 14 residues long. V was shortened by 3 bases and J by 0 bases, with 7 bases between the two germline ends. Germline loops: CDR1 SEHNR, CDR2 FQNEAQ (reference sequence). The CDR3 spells CASSLEGSTDTQYF. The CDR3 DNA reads TGTGCCAGCAGCTTGGAGGGGAGCACAGATACGCAGTATTTT. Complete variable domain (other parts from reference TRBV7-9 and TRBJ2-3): DTGVSQNPRHKITKRGQNVTFRCDPISEHNRLYWYRQTLGQGPEFLTYFQNEAQLEKSRLLSDRFSAERPKGSFSTLEIQRTEQGDSAMYLCASSLEGSTDTQYFGPGTRLTVL.

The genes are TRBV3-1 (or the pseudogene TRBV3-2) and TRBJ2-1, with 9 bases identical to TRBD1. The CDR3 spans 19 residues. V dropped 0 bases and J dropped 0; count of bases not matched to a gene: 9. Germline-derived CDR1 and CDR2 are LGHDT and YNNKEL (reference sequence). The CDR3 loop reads CASSQEGTGIPSSYNEQFF. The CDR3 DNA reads TGTGCCAGCAGCCAAGAAGGGACAGGGATCCCGAGCTCCTACAATGAGCAGTTCTTC.